This T cell receptor beta chain was sequenced for a study of T cell responses to AZD1222 COVID-19 vaccine. Libraries were prepared by immunoSEQ multiplex PCR; TCRdb keeps only in-frame clonotypes and omits some of them. The table has about 53,000 clones, 84% seen once. The CDR3 loop spans 12 amino acids. Trimming cost V 7 bases and J 5 bases, with 11 bases left between them. CDR1 and CDR2 (germline): MNHEY, SVGAGI. Study results and limitations: The CD4 TCRs associated with vaccination extended across spike and predominated at 160-218 and 743-854.

Points on this clone: Its antigen is undetermined.

This material consisted of peripheral blood, taken on day 0 of AZD1222 vaccination. The origin of this receptor is an adult in good health. The chain is built from TRBV6-5 and TRBJ2-5; possible D gene TRBD2, 6 bases. DNA of the CDR3: TGTGCCAGCACGGGGGTAGGGGAGACCCAGTACTTC. Translation: CASTGVGETQYF.